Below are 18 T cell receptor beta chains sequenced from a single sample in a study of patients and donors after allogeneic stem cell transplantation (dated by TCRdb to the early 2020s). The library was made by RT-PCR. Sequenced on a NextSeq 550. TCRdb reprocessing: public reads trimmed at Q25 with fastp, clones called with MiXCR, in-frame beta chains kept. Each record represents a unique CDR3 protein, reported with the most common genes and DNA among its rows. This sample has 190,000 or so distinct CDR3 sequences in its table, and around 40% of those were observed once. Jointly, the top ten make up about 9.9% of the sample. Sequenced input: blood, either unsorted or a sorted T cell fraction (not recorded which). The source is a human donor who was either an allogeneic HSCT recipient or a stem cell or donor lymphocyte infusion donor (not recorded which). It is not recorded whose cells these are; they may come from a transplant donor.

This CDR3 reads CASSLYPTIETQYF. The CDR3 coding sequence is TGCGCCAGCAGCTTGTATCCTACGATAGAGACCCAGTACTTC. This chain joins TRBV5-1 and TRBJ2-5; D is unresolved. The CDR3 runs 14 residues. Germline V gene data show CDR1 as SGHRS and CDR2 as YFSETQ. The ends were cut back, 1 base at V and 4 bases at J, with 11 bases in the middle.

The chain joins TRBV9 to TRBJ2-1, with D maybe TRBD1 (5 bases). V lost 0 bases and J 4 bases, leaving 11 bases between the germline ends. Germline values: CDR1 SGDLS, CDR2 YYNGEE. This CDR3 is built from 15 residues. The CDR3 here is CASSVEGASYNEQFF. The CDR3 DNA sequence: TGTGCCAGCAGCGTAGAAGGGGCATCATACAATGAGCAGTTCTTC.

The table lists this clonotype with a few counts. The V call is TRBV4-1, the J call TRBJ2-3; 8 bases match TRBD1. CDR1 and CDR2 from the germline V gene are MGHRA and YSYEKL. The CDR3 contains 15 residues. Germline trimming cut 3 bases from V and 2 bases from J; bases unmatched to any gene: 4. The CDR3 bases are TGCGCCAGCAGCCACCGGACAGGGTTCACAGATACGCAGTATTTT. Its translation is CASSHRTGFTDTQYF.

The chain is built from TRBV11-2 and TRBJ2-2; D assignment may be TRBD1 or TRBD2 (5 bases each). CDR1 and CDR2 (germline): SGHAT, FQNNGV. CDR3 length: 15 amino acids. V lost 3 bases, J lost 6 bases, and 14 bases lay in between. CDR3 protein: CASSFLGRGSGELFF. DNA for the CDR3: TGTGCCAGCAGCTTTCTGGGACGGGGATCCGGGGAGCTGTTTTTT.

As DNA, the CDR3 is TGCGCCAGCAGCCACCTTAGCACAGATACGCAGTATTTT. This gives the protein CASSHLSTDTQYF. The chain has TRBV4-1 and TRBJ2-3; D not resolved. The V end lost 3 bases, the J end lost 0 bases, and 4 bases lay between the germline ends. CDR3 length equals 13 residues. Germline assignment: CDR1 MGHRA and CDR2 YSYEKL.

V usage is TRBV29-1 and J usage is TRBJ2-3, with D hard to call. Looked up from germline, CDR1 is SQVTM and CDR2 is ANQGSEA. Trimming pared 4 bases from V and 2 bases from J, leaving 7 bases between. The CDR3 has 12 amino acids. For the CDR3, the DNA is TGCAGCGTTGGCCCCCCCACAGATACGCAGTATTTT. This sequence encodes CSVGPPTDTQYF.

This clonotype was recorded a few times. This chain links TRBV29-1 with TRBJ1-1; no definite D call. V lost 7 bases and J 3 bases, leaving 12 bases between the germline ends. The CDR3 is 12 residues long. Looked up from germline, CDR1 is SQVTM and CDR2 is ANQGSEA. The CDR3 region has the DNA TGCAGCGGACTCTTGATGGACACTGAAGCTTTCTTT. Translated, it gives CSGLLMDTEAFF.

In DNA form, the CDR3 reads TGCGCCAGCAGCCAAGAAAAGACAGGGAGGTCAGCTTTCTTT. This gives the protein CASSQEKTGRSAFF. This chain joins TRBV4-3 and TRBJ1-1; 7 bases map to TRBD1. From germline, CDR1 is LGHNA and CDR2 YSLEER. V dropped 0 bases and J dropped 10; count of bases not matched to a gene: 8. The CDR3 consists of 14 residues.

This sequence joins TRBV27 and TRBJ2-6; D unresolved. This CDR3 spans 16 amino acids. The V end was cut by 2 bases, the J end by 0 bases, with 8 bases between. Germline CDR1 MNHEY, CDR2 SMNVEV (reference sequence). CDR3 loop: CASSLIWTSGANVLTF. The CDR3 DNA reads TGTGCCAGCAGTTTAATATGGACCTCTGGGGCCAACGTCCTGACTTTC.

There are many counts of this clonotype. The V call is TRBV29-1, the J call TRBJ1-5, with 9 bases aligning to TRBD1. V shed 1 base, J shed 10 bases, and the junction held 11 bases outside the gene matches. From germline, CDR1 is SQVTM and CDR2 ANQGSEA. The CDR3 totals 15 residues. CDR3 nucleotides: TGCAGCGTTGAAGTGGGGACAGGGTCGGGGACTCCCCAGCATTTT. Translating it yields CSVEVGTGSGTPQHF.

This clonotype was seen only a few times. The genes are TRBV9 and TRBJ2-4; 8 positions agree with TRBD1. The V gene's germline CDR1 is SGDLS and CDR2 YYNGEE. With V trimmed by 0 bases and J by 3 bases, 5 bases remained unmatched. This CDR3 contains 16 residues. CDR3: CASSVDQGAYKNIQYF. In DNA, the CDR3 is TGTGCCAGCAGCGTAGATCAGGGGGCTTACAAAAACATTCAGTACTTC.

The CDR3 nucleotides read TGTGCCAGCAGTTTAGGGGGCTCGAACACTGAAGCTTTCTTT. Protein sequence: CASSLGGSNTEAFF. The J gene is TRBJ1-1, the V gene TRBV12-3 or TRBV12-4, with D maybe TRBD1 (5 bases). CDR3 length: 14 amino acids. Trimming removed 1 base from V and 1 base from J, with 7 bases in between.

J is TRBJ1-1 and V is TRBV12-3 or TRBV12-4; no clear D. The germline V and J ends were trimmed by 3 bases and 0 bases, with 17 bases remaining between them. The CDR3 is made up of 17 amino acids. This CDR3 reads CASSFRATLIMNTEAFF. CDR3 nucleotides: TGTGCCAGCAGTTTTAGGGCAACCCTGATCATGAACACTGAAGCTTTCTTT.

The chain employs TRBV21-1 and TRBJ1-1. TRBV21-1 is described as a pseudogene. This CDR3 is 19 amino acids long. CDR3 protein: CASSKAMNSELMGLTEAFF. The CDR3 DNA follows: TGTGCCAGCAGCAAAGCGATGAACAGTGAGTTGATGGGACTCACTGAAGCTTTCTTT.

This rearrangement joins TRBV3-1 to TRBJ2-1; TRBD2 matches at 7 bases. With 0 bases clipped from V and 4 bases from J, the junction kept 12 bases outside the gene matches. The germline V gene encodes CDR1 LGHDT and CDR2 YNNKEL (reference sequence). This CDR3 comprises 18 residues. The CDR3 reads CASSQDPPWLAAYNEQFF. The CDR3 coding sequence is TGTGCCAGCAGCCAAGATCCCCCTTGGCTAGCGGCGTACAATGAGCAGTTCTTC.

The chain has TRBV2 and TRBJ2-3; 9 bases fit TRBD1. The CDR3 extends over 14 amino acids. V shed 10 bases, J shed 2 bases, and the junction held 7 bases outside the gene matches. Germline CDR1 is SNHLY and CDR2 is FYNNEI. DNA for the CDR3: TGTGCCACCCGGGGGACAGGGCTCACAGATACGCAGTATTTT. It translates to CATRGTGLTDTQYF.

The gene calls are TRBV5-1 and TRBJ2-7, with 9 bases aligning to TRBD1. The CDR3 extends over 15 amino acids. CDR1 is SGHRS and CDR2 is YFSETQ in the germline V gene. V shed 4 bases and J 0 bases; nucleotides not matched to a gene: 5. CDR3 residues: CASSPGQGGSYEQYF. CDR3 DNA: TGCGCCAGCAGCCCGGGACAGGGAGGCTCCTACGAGCAGTACTTC. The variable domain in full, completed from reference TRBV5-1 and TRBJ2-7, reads KAGVTQTPRYLIKTRGQQVTLSCSPISGHRSVSWYQQTPGQGLQFLFEYFSETQRNKGNFPGRFSGRQFSNSRSEMNVSTLELGDSALYLCASSPGQGGSYEQYFGPGTRLTVT.

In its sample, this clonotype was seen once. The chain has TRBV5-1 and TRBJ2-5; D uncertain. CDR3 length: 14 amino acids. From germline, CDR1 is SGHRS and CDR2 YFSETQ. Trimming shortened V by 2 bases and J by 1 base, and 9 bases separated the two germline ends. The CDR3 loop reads CASSFAYSQETQYF. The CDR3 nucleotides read TGCGCCAGCAGCTTTGCTTATTCCCAAGAGACCCAGTACTTC.